This passage covers 8 T cell receptor beta chains from one sample sequenced in a study of T cells in localized non-small cell lung cancer. Clones were sequenced by immunoSEQ multiplex PCR, and TCRdb holds only the in-frame ones, with some missing. The sample lists tens of thousands of clones, 86% occurring once. The sequencing used peripheral blood, collected before any cancer treatment. The receptors were gathered from a man aged 35 to 69 with stage I lung adenocarcinoma.

Here the CDR3 reads CASSLAGLAGVDTQYF. In DNA, the CDR3 is TGTGCCAGCAGTTTAGCGGGACTAGCGGGAGTAGATACGCAGTATTTT. The chain carries TRBV28 and TRBJ2-3, with 14 bases that match TRBD2. The junction had 3 bases not matched to a gene; V was cut back by 2 bases and J by 5 bases. CDR3 length: 16 amino acids. Germline CDR1 MDHEN, CDR2 SYDVKM.

V is TRBV21-1 and J is TRBJ2-3; the table's D call, TRBD1, was not checked against the DNA. TRBV21-1 is designated a pseudogene. The CDR3 totals 16 residues. CDR3 loop: CASSKRPNRFTDTQYF. CDR3 nucleotides: TGTGCCAGCAGCAAAAGACCAAACAGGTTCACAGATACGCAGTATTTT.

This clone was detected once. The chain uses TRBV29-1 and TRBJ2-1; 10 nucleotides line up with TRBD2. The CDR3 runs 16 residues. Germline lookup yields CDR1 SQVTM and CDR2 ANQGSEA. V lost 5 bases to trimming and J lost 1 base; unmatched junction nucleotides: 8. In DNA form, the CDR3 reads TGCAGCGTTCAAGGAGAACTAGCGGGGTCCTACAATGAGCAGTTCTTC. Translated, it gives CSVQGELAGSYNEQFF.

The chain employs TRBV28 and TRBJ2-3, with a possible D match to TRBD2 (7 bases). Trimming left V 3 bases short and J 2 bases short, with 12 bases between. Looked up from germline, CDR1 is MDHEN and CDR2 is SYDVKM. The CDR3 covers 15 residues. This CDR3 is CASSFGGGATDTQYF. For the CDR3, the DNA is TGTGCCAGCAGTTTTGGAGGGGGGGCCACAGATACGCAGTATTTT.

V usage is TRBV18 and J usage is TRBJ2-1; no clear D gene. CDR1 and CDR2 (germline): KGHSH, LQKENI. The V end lost 3 bases, the J end lost 3 bases, and 9 bases lay between the germline ends. The CDR3 has 14 residues. The CDR3 is CASSPLGGYNEQFF. The CDR3 nucleotides are TGTGCCAGCTCACCTTTGGGCGGCTACAATGAGCAGTTCTTC.

The J gene is TRBJ2-5, the V gene TRBV5-1, with a tentative D call TRBD2 (5 bases). With 2 bases removed from V and 1 base from J, the gap between germline ends came to 9 bases. Germline V CDR1 and CDR2: SGHRS, YFSETQ. There are 14 residues in the CDR3. CDR3 sequence (DNA): TGCGCCAGCAGCTTCGGACTGTTCCAAGAGACCCAGTACTTC. Its translation: CASSFGLFQETQYF.

The chain recombines TRBV29-1 with TRBJ1-1; possible D gene TRBD1, 6 bases. V lost 6 bases, J lost 2 bases, and 19 bases lay in between. The germline V gene encodes CDR1 SQVTM and CDR2 ANQGSEA. The CDR3 length is 15 residues. CDR3 sequence (DNA): TGCAGCGTAGCCACAGGGACCAGAGAAAACACTGAAGCTTTCTTT. Translation gives CSVATGTRENTEAFF.

This chain links TRBV4-3 with TRBJ1-2, with D tentatively TRBD1 (5 bases). The CDR3 spans 14 residues. In germline, CDR1 is LGHNA, CDR2 YSLEER. The V end was cut by 0 bases, the J end by 13 bases, with 18 bases between. In DNA form, the CDR3 reads TGCGCCAGCAGCCAAGAAGCCGGGGGAGGGGCTGGCACCTTC. Encoded protein: CASSQEAGGGAGTF.